This T cell receptor (beta chain) derives from a study of radiotherapy plus CTLA-4 blockade in lung cancer. Study details: For about 18% of patients, objective responses occurred, and approximately 31% had disease control.

Study observations and caveats: TCR clones of tumor origin grew in blood after radiotherapy plus ipilimumab. Together with interferon-beta, which increased in serum after radiation, early dynamic changes in blood T cell clones were reportedly the best predictors of response.

This CDR3 has 16 amino acids. Trimming removed 1 base at V and 5 bases at J, with 14 bases between. In germline, CDR1 is SGHNT, CDR2 YENEEA. On this clone itself: Its antigen is currently unknown.

Chemo-refractory metastatic non-small-cell lung cancer patients were treated with focal radiation plus CTLA-4 blockade with ipilimumab. Clones were sequenced by immunoSEQ multiplex PCR, and TCRdb holds only the in-frame ones, with some missing. Among about 87,000 clones, 70% to 90% were seen once, and the ten largest hold 16%. The sequenced sample was peripheral blood, obtained from a patient treated with radiotherapy plus ipilimumab. The receptor comes from a human donor with non-small cell lung cancer that progressed on radiotherapy plus ipilimumab. V usage is TRBV11-3 and J usage is TRBJ2-2; D could derive from TRBD1 or TRBD2 (5 bases each). The CDR3 DNA reads as TGTGCCAGCAGCTTAGGTGGGGACGGAAGGACCGGGGAGCTGTTTTTT. It codes for CASSLGGDGRTGELFF.